Here is one T cell receptor beta chain with its context. The data are from a study of control samples from healthy donors and cancer patients. Clones were sequenced by immunoSEQ multiplex PCR, and TCRdb holds only the in-frame ones, with some missing. The sample includes about 58,000 clones, roughly 86% of them seen just once. This CDR3 contains 16 residues. The germline V and J ends were trimmed by 0 bases and 5 bases, with 14 bases remaining between them. Per germline, CDR1 SGHRS and CDR2 YFSETQ. This receptor was identified in a woman in her fifties or sixties with lung cancer. The chain uses TRBV5-1 and TRBJ1-4, with D unresolved. The sequenced sample was PBMCs. The CDR3 DNA follows: TGCGCCAGCAGCTTGGGCCCCCGGGAGAGAAATGAAAAACTGTTTTTT. Translated, it gives CASSLGPRERNEKLFF.